A single sample is the source of the 32 T cell receptor beta chains below, sequenced in a study of patients and donors after allogeneic stem cell transplantation. TCRdb re-called the RT-PCR reads through MiXCR, storing one row per CDR3 protein. The sample has about a million distinct CDR3 sequences; roughly 18% are singletons. Sequencing was carried out using blood, either unsorted or a sorted T cell fraction (not recorded which). The receptors derive from a human donor who was either an allogeneic HSCT recipient or a stem cell or donor lymphocyte infusion donor (not recorded which). It is not recorded whose cells these are; they may come from a transplant donor.

The J gene is TRBJ1-3, the V gene TRBV4-1; the D gene is possibly TRBD1 (5 bases). Between the trimmed V and J ends, which lost 3 bases and 0 bases, there was a span of 15 bases. CDR1 and CDR2 (germline): MGHRA, YSYEKL. This CDR3 contains 17 residues. The CDR3 sequence is CASSQSTGDFSGNTIYF. The CDR3 DNA follows: TGCGCCAGCAGCCAGTCAACAGGCGATTTCTCTGGAAACACCATATATTTT.

This clonotype was observed a handful of times. The CDR3 spells CASSPGGGGPYEQYF. In DNA form, the CDR3 reads TGTGCCAGCAGTCCCGGGGGAGGGGGCCCCTACGAGCAGTACTTC. V is TRBV6-1 and J is TRBJ2-7; D is perhaps TRBD1 or TRBD2 (7 bases each). The V and J ends lost 5 bases and 2 bases respectively, with 16 bases between them. Per germline, CDR1 MNHNS and CDR2 SASEGT. The CDR3 is made up of 15 amino acids.

A few counts support this clonotype. The chain links TRBV9 to TRBJ1-1; 8 nucleotides agree with TRBD1. Unmatched junction bases numbered 12, after V lost 3 bases and J lost 11 bases. Germline loops: CDR1 SGDLS, CDR2 YYNGEE. The CDR3 has 14 amino acids. The CDR3 coding sequence is TGTGCCAGCAGCGGGACGGGACAGGCCTTGGGCGCTTTCTTT. Encoded protein: CASSGTGQALGAFF.

This clonotype was seen a handful of times. The gene calls are TRBV12-3 or TRBV12-4 and TRBJ1-1, with 9 positions matching TRBD1. After removal of 6 bases from V and 4 bases from J, the junction contained 6 bases not matched to a gene. The CDR3 extends over 14 amino acids. In DNA form, the CDR3 reads TGTGCCAGCAGACCGGACAGGGGATTCACTGAAGCTTTCTTT. It yields the protein CASRPDRGFTEAFF.

The chain is built from TRBV7-9 and TRBJ2-2; no clear D. Germline assignment: CDR1 SEHNR and CDR2 FQNEAQ (reference sequence). The CDR3 runs to 15 residues. V was cut by 5 bases and J by 3 bases, with 13 bases left in between. In DNA form, the CDR3 reads TGTGCCAGCAGCCTCCTCTTGGCGGACACCGGGGAGCTGTTTTTT. It encodes CASSLLLADTGELFF.

This clonotype was seen a few times. This chain uses TRBV6-5 with TRBJ2-7, with D maybe TRBD2 (5 bases). Germline loops: CDR1 MNHEY, CDR2 SVGAGI. Trimming shortened V by 1 base and J by 6 bases, and 16 bases separated the two germline ends. The CDR3 consists of 15 residues. The CDR3 reads CASSYFGIGESEQYF. The CDR3 DNA reads TGTGCCAGCAGTTACTTCGGGATCGGGGAAAGCGAGCAGTACTTC.

This clonotype has only a few counts. The chain employs TRBV6-2 or TRBV6-3 and TRBJ2-1; D is unclear. The CDR3 has 15 amino acids. The ends were cut back, 0 bases at V and 0 bases at J, with 6 bases in the middle. Germline V gene data show CDR1 as MNHEY and CDR2 as SVGEGT. The CDR3 DNA sequence: TGTGCCAGCAGTTACTCCTCCACCTCCTACAATGAGCAGTTCTTC. It translates to CASSYSSTSYNEQFF.

The chain combines TRBV20-1 with TRBJ1-1; D unclear. Germline CDR1 DFQATT, CDR2 SNEGSKA (reference sequence). Trimming took 0 bases from V and 0 from J, leaving 8 bases between them. The CDR3 is 14 residues long. The CDR3 DNA is TGCAGTGCTAGAGAGTACCGCCTGAACACTGAAGCTTTCTTT. Its protein product is CSAREYRLNTEAFF.

The chain joins TRBV20-1 to TRBJ1-1; 7 nucleotides match TRBD1. The V segment lost 4 bases and the J segment 1 base; nucleotides outside the gene matches: 12. In germline, CDR1 is DFQATT, CDR2 SNEGSKA (reference sequence). This CDR3 comprises 16 residues. CDR3 in amino acids: CSAKTLNRGSNTEAFF. The DNA for the CDR3 is TGCAGTGCTAAGACTCTTAACAGGGGATCGAACACTGAAGCTTTCTTT.

The rearrangement joins TRBV30 to TRBJ2-1; D gene ambiguous. CDR1 GTSNPN and CDR2 SVGIG come from the germline V gene (reference sequence). There are 14 residues in the CDR3. The V gene lost 0 bases and the J gene lost 0 bases, with 6 bases spanning the gap. DNA of the CDR3: TGTGCCTGGAGTGTTACGGACTCCTACAATGAGCAGTTCTTC. Encoded protein: CAWSVTDSYNEQFF.

The V and J genes are TRBV6-1 and TRBJ1-2; a possible D gene is TRBD1 (6 bases). This CDR3 comprises 16 residues. V gave up 3 bases and J gave up 6 bases, with 20 bases separating them. Germline CDR1 is MNHNS and CDR2 is SASEGT. The CDR3 bases are TGTGCCAGCAGTGACAGGGGAGAAGGTCGGATCGATGGCTACACCTTC. Translating it yields CASSDRGEGRIDGYTF.

DNA for the CDR3: TGTGCCAGCGCCCCAAGACTAGCGGGGCAAGAGACCCAGTACTTC. This sequence encodes CASAPRLAGQETQYF. The chain couples TRBV19 to TRBJ2-5; TRBD2 agrees at 11 bases. There are 15 residues in the CDR3. After removal of 9 bases from V and 2 bases from J, the junction contained 8 bases not matched to a gene. Per germline, CDR1 LNHDA and CDR2 SQIVND (reference sequence).

This clonotype was counted a few times. The chain combines TRBV9 with TRBJ2-5; 9 bases agree with TRBD2. This CDR3 comprises 15 residues. CDR1 is SGDLS and CDR2 is YYNGEE in the germline V gene. V was clipped by 4 bases and J by 5 bases; unmatched bases: 9. Here the CDR3 reads CASSPELAGGETQYF. The CDR3 DNA is TGTGCCAGCAGCCCGGAACTAGCGGGTGGGGAGACCCAGTACTTC.

The rearrangement joins TRBV20-1 to TRBJ1-3; D is perhaps TRBD1 (5 bases). In germline, CDR1 is DFQATT, CDR2 SNEGSKA (reference sequence). The CDR3 consists of 16 residues. Trimming took 6 bases from V and 0 from J, leaving 18 bases between them. CDR3 in DNA: TGCAGTGCAATCAGTATTACAGGTTACTCTGGAAACACCATATATTTT. It specifies CSAISITGYSGNTIYF.

The DNA of the CDR3 is TGTGCCAGCAGTTACGATGGCGGGGCAACCGGGGAGCTGTTTTTT. Its translation: CASSYDGGATGELFF. The genes are TRBV6-5 and TRBJ2-2, with a weak D call TRBD2 (6 bases). The germline gives CDR1 MNHEY, CDR2 SVGAGI. CDR3 length: 15 residues. Trimming cost V 2 bases and J 5 bases, with 12 bases left between them.

The rearrangement links TRBV20-1 to TRBJ1-6; D is undetermined. The CDR3 totals 13 residues. Germline V gives CDR1 DFQATT, CDR2 SNEGSKA (reference sequence). The V end was cut by 6 bases, the J end by 4 bases, with 10 bases between. The CDR3 region has the DNA TGCAGTGCCCTCAGCCAGTATAATTCACCCCTCCACTTT. Protein product: CSALSQYNSPLHF.

In this sample, this clonotype turned up a few times. For the CDR3, the DNA is TGTGCCAGCAGTTTATTTCTCGGGACATTTGGTCGCGGCTACACCTTC. This gives the protein CASSLFLGTFGRGYTF. The chain employs TRBV28 and TRBJ1-2; tentative D call: TRBD1 (6 bases). Germline CDR1 MDHEN, CDR2 SYDVKM. The ends were cut back, 1 base at V and 8 bases at J, with 20 bases in the middle. This CDR3 has 16 amino acids.

A single count supports this clonotype. The chain is built from TRBV7-9 and TRBJ1-2, with D tentatively TRBD1 (6 bases). The CDR3 is 15 amino acids. Germline loops: CDR1 SEHNR, CDR2 FQNEAQ (reference sequence). V was clipped by 5 bases and J by 0 bases, with 13 bases between them. DNA for the CDR3: TGTGCCAGCAGCACAGGGACCCAGGCTAACTATGGCTACACCTTC. Its translation: CASSTGTQANYGYTF. Looking up the rest from reference TRBV7-9 and TRBJ1-2 gives the full variable domain: DTGVSQNPRHKITKRGQNVTFRCDPISEHNRLYWYRQTLGQGPEFLTYFQNEAQLEKSRLLSDRFSAERPKGSFSTLEIQRTEQGDSAMYLCASSTGTQANYGYTFGSGTRLTVV.

This chain uses TRBV12-3 or TRBV12-4 with TRBJ2-1; the match to TRBD2 covers 10 bases. The CDR3 extends over 19 amino acids. After removal of 4 bases from V and 6 bases from J, the junction contained 18 bases not matched to a gene. CDR3 bases: TGTGCCAGCAGTTCGAATATGGGCCGGCTAGCGGGAGTCCCCAATGAGCAGTTCTTC. Translated, it gives CASSSNMGRLAGVPNEQFF.

The rearrangement uses TRBV27 and TRBJ2-2; TRBD1 agrees at 11 bases. This CDR3 is built from 15 residues. V was pared by 5 bases and J by 13 bases, with 12 bases of the junction left unmatched. Germline assignment: CDR1 MNHEY and CDR2 SMNVEV (reference sequence). In nucleotides, the CDR3 is TGTGCCAGCAGTCCCCGGACAGGGGGCTTTAACCGGCTGTTTTTT. This codes for CASSPRTGGFNRLFF.

This clonotype was picked up many times. V usage is TRBV15 and J usage is TRBJ2-3; D is ambiguous. Trimming took off 1 base at V and 4 bases at J, with 9 bases between the two ends. The CDR3 is 14 amino acids. From germline, CDR1 is LNHNV and CDR2 YYDKDF (reference sequence). The CDR3 DNA follows: TGTGCCACCAGCAGAGTTATAGGGTCAGATACGCAGTATTTT. Translated: CATSRVIGSDTQYF.

This clonotype appeared a few times. The genes are TRBV20-1 and TRBJ2-7; 7 bases are shared with TRBD2. The V gene end was trimmed by 2 bases and the J gene end by 0 bases; junction bases not matched to a gene: 7. This CDR3 region has 15 residues. The germline gives CDR1 DFQATT, CDR2 SNEGSKA (reference sequence). In nucleotides, the CDR3 is TGCAGTGCTAGAAAGTGGGGACTATCCTCCTACGAGCAGTACTTC. Encoded protein: CSARKWGLSSYEQYF.

This clonotype turned up a few times. The rearrangement joins TRBV27 to TRBJ2-1; D is unclear. Per germline, CDR1 MNHEY and CDR2 SMNVEV (reference sequence). The CDR3 runs 14 residues. With 3 bases removed from V and 8 bases from J, the gap between germline ends came to 14 bases. The CDR3: CASSFVGSIDEQFF. In DNA, the CDR3 is TGTGCCAGCAGTTTTGTGGGAAGTATTGATGAGCAGTTCTTC.

This sequence joins TRBV9 and TRBJ2-7; no reliable D call. CDR1 is SGDLS and CDR2 is YYNGEE in the germline V gene. This CDR3 has 14 residues. V lost 4 bases, J lost 4 bases, and 15 bases lay in between. CDR3 bases: TGTGCCAGCAGCACCAGCGAGGTAATTTACGAGCAGTACTTC. Its translation: CASSTSEVIYEQYF.

There are many counts of this clonotype. The CDR3 bases are TGTGCCAGCAGCTTGGATTGGGGAGCGGGACGCGGGAACACCGGGGAGCTGTTTTTT. It specifies CASSLDWGAGRGNTGELFF. This sequence joins TRBV5-6 and TRBJ2-2, with 7 bases that match TRBD2. The germline V gene encodes CDR1 SGHDT and CDR2 YYEEEE. V was clipped by 0 bases and J by 1 base; unmatched bases: 12. The CDR3 spans 19 residues.

At least ten counts were recorded for this clonotype. The junction differs from germline at one of its ends, possibly a read error. This chain joins TRBV7-7 and TRBJ2-1; D is ambiguous. The CDR3 runs 15 residues. CDR1 is SSHAT and CDR2 is FNYEAQ in the germline V gene (reference sequence). In DNA form, the CDR3 reads TGTGCTAGCAGTACCAACGATGGGTTCTACAATGAGCAGTTCTTC. This translates into CASSTNDGFYNEQFF.

The CDR3 loop reads CSAWRLAGRYNEQFF. The CDR3 DNA follows: TGCAGTGCTTGGCGACTAGCGGGGCGCTACAATGAGCAGTTCTTC. This chain joins TRBV20-1 and TRBJ2-1; 11 bases agree with TRBD2. Germline-derived CDR1 and CDR2 are DFQATT and SNEGSKA (reference sequence). V was pared by 5 bases and J by 3 bases, with 6 bases of the junction left unmatched. The CDR3 has 15 residues.

This clonotype was counted only a few times. The chain links TRBV27 to TRBJ2-1; a possible D gene is TRBD2 (6 bases). V was clipped by 4 bases and J by 0 bases, with 16 bases between them. CDR3 length: 17 amino acids. Germline V gene sequence: CDR1 MNHEY, CDR2 SMNVEV (reference sequence). In nucleotides, the CDR3 is TGTGCCAGCAGTTCGACGCGGGGCCATCCCTCCTACAATGAGCAGTTCTTC. Protein sequence: CASSSTRGHPSYNEQFF.

The CDR3 spells CASLPQSDRAGDGYTF. CDR3 coding DNA: TGTGCCAGCCTTCCCCAATCAGACAGGGCTGGGGATGGCTACACCTTC. V and J are TRBV6-1 and TRBJ1-2, with TRBD1 identical over 7 bases. The CDR3 length is 16 residues. V dropped 8 bases and J dropped 6; count of bases not matched to a gene: 18. Germline CDR1 and CDR2: MNHNS and SASEGT.

The V call is TRBV19, the J call TRBJ2-5, with D maybe TRBD2 (6 bases). Germline V lookup: CDR1 LNHDA, CDR2 SQIVND (reference sequence). The V and J ends lost 9 bases and 2 bases respectively, with 10 bases between them. The CDR3 sequence is 12 residues long. The CDR3 DNA follows: TGTGCCAGACACCGGGAGCAAGAGACCCAGTACTTC. It translates to CARHREQETQYF.

The rearrangement uses TRBV4-2 and TRBJ1-1; 8 nucleotides align to TRBD1. V lost 1 base and J lost 1; bases outside the gene matches: 5. Germline V gives CDR1 LGHNA, CDR2 YNFKEQ. The CDR3 spans 16 residues. CDR3 residues: CASSQGRQGWNTEAFF. The CDR3 DNA reads TGTGCCAGCAGCCAAGGGCGACAGGGGTGGAACACTGAAGCTTTCTTT.

This clonotype was seen a single time. V gene TRBV29-1 combines with J gene TRBJ2-1; 15 bases are a match to TRBD2. Germline V gene lookup returns CDR1 SQVTM and CDR2 ANQGSEA. The CDR3 runs to 19 residues. V shed 3 bases, J shed 0 bases, and the junction held 9 bases outside the gene matches. The chain's CDR3 is CSVDVGLAGGLSSYNEQFF. CDR3 coding DNA: TGCAGCGTTGACGTGGGACTAGCGGGGGGCCTTAGCTCCTACAATGAGCAGTTCTTC.